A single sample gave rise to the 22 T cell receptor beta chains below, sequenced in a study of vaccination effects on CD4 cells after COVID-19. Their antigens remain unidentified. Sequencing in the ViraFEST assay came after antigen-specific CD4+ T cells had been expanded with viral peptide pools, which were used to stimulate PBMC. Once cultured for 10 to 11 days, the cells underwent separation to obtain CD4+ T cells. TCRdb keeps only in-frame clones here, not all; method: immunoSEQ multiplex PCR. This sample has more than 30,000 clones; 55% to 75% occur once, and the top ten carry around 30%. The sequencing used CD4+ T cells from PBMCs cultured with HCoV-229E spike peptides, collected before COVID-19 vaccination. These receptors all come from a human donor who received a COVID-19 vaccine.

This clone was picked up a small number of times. This chain's CDR3 is CASSNEQYF. The CDR3 nucleotides are TGTGCCAGCAGCAACGAGCAGTACTTC. This chain uses TRBV21-1 with TRBJ2-7. TRBV21-1 is classified as a pseudogene. The CDR3 sequence is 9 residues long.

CDR3 sequence reads: CASNSKSSTGELFF. CDR3 bases: TGTGCCAGCAATAGTAAGAGTTCCACCGGGGAGCTGTTTTTT. The chain has TRBV2 and TRBJ2-2; D is uncertain. V dropped 7 bases and J dropped 4 bases, with 13 bases sitting between them. CDR3 size: 14 residues. Germline V gives CDR1 SNHLY, CDR2 FYNNEI. Combining the CDR3 with reference TRBV2 and TRBJ2-2 gives the whole variable domain EPEVTQTPSHQVTQMGQEVILRCVPISNHLYFYWYRQILGQKVEFLVSFYNNEISEKSEIFDDQFSVERPDGSNFTLKIRSTKLEDSAMYFCASNSKSSTGELFFGEGSRLTVL.

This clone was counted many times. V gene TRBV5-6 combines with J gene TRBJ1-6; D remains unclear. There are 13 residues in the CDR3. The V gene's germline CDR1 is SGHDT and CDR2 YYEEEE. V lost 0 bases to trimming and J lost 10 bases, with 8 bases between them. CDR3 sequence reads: CASSLASGSPLHF. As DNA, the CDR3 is TGTGCCAGCAGCTTGGCTAGCGGCTCACCCCTCCACTTT. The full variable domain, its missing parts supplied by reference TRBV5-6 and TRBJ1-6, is DAGVTQSPTHLIKTRGQQVTLRCSPKSGHDTVSWYQQALGQGPQFIFQYYEEEERQRGNFPDRFSGHQFPNYSSELNVNALLLGDSALYLCASSLASGSPLHFGNGTRLTVT.

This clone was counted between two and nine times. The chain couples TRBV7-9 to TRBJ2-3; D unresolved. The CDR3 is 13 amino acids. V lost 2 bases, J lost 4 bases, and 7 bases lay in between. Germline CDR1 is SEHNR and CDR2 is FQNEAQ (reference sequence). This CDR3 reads CASSLFQADTQYF. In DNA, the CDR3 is TGTGCCAGCAGCTTATTTCAAGCAGATACGCAGTATTTT.

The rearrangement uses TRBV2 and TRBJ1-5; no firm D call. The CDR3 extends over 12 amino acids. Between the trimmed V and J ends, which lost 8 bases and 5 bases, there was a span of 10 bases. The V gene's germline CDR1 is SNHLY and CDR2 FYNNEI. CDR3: CASPTRDQPQHF. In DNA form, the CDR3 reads TGTGCCAGCCCTACGCGGGATCAGCCCCAGCATTTT.

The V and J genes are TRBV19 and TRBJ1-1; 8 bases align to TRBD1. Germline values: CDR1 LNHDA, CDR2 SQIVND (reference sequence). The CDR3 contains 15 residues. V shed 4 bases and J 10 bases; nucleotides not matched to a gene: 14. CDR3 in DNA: TGTGCCAGTAGTACTCCGGGACAGGTCCCCCCGGGAGCTTTCTTT. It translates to CASSTPGQVPPGAFF. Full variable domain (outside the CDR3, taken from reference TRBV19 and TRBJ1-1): DGGITQSPKYLFRKEGQNVTLSCEQNLNHDAMYWYRQDPGQGLRLIYYSQIVNDFQKGDIAEGYSVSREKKESFPLTVTSAQKNPTAFYLCASSTPGQVPPGAFFGQGTRLTVV.

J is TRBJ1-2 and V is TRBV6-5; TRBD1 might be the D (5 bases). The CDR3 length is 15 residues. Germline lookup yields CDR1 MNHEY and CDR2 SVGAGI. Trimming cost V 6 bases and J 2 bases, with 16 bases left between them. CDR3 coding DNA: TGTGCCAGCAGCTTCGGGACGGCTAACAACTATGGCTACACCTTC. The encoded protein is CASSFGTANNYGYTF.

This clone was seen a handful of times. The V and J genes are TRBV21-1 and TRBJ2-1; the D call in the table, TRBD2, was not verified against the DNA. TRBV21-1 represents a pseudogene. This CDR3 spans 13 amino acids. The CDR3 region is CARGGLAGNEQFF. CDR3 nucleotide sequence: TGTGCCAGGGGCGGGCTAGCGGGAAATGAGCAGTTCTTC.

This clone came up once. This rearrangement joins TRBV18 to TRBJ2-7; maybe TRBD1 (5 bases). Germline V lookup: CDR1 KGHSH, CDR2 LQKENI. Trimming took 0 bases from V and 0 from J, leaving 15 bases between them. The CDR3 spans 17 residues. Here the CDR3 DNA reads TGTGCCAGCTCACCACCTTGGGGCCAATCACACTCCTACGAGCAGTACTTC. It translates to CASSPPWGQSHSYEQYF.

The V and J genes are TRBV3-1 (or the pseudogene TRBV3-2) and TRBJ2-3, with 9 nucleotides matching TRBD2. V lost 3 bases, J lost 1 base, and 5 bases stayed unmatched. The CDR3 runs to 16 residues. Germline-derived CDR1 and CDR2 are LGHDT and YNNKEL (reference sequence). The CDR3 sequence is CASSQDRLAGTDTQYF. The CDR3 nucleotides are TGTGCCAGCAGCCAGGACAGACTAGCGGGCACAGATACGCAGTATTTT.

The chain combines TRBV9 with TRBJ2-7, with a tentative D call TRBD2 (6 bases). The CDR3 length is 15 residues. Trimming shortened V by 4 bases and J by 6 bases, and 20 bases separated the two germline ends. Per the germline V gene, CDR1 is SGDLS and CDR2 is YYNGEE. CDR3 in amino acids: CASSPSGLARLEQYF. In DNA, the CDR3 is TGTGCCAGCAGCCCGTCCGGCCTAGCGAGGCTCGAGCAGTACTTC.

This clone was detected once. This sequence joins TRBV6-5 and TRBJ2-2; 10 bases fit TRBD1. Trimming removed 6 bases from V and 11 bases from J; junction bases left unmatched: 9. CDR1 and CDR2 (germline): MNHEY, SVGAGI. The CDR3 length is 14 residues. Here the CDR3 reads CASRGDRGKPELFF. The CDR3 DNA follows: TGTGCCAGCAGGGGGGACAGGGGAAAACCCGAGCTGTTTTTT.

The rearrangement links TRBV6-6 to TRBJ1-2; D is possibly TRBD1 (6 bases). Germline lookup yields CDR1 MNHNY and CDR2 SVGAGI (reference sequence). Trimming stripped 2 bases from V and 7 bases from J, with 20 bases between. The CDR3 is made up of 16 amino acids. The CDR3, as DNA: TGTGCCAGCAGTTACGCGGAAACAGGCAGGGGTGCTGGCTACACCTTC. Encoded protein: CASSYAETGRGAGYTF.

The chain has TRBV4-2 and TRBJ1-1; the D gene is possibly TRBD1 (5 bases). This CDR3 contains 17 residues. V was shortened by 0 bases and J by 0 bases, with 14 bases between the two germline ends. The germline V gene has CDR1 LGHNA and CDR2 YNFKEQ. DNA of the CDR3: TGTGCCAGCAGCCAAGATGGAGGGTGGGGGATGAACACTGAAGCTTTCTTT. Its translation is CASSQDGGWGMNTEAFF.

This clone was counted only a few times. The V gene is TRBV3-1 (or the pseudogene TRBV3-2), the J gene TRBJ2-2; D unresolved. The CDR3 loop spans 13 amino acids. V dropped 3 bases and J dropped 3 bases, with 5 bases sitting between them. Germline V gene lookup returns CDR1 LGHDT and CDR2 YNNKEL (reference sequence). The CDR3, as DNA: TGTGCCAGCAGCCAGGAGTACACCGGGGAGCTGTTTTTT. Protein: CASSQEYTGELFF.

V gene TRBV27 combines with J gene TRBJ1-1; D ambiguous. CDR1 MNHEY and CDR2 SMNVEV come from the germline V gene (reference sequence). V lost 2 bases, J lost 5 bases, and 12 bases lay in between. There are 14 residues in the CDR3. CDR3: CASSLRGAWTEAFF. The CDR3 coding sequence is TGTGCCAGCAGTTTACGCGGTGCATGGACTGAAGCTTTCTTT.

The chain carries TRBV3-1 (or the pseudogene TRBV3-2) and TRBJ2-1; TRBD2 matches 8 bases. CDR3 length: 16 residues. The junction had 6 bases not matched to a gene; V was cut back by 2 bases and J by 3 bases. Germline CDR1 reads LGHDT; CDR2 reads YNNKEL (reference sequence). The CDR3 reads CASSQTGGLFYNEQFF. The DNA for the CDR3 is TGTGCCAGCAGCCAAACGGGGGGGCTTTTCTACAATGAGCAGTTCTTC.

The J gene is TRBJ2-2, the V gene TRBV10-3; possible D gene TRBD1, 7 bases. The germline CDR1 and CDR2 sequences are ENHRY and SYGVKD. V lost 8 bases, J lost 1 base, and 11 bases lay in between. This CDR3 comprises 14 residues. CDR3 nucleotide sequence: TGTGCCATCCGCCAGGGGGGGAACACCGGGGAGCTGTTTTTT. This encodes CAIRQGGNTGELFF.

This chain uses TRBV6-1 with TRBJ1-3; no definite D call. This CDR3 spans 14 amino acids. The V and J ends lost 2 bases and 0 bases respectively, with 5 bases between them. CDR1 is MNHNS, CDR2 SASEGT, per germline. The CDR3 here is CASSEQFSGNTIYF. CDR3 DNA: TGTGCCAGCAGTGAACAGTTCTCTGGAAACACCATATATTTT.

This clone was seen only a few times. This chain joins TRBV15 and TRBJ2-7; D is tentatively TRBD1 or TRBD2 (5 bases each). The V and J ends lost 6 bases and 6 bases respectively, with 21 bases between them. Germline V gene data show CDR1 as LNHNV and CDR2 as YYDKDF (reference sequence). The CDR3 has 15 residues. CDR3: CATRAQTGDRGEQYF. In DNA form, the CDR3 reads TGTGCCACCAGGGCTCAGACCGGGGATAGGGGCGAGCAGTACTTC.

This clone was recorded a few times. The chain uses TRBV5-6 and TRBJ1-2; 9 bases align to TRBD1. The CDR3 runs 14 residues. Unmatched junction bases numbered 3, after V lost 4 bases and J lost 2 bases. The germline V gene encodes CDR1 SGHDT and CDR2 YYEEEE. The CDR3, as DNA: TGTGCCAGCAGCCGCGGGACAGGGAACTATGGCTACACCTTC. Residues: CASSRGTGNYGYTF.

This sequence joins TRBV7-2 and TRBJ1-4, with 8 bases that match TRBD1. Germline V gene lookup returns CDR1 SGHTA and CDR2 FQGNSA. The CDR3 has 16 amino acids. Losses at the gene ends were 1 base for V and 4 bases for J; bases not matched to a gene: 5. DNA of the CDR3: TGTGCCAGCAGCTTAGAACCCGGACAGGGTAATGAAAAACTGTTTTTT. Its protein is CASSLEPGQGNEKLFF.